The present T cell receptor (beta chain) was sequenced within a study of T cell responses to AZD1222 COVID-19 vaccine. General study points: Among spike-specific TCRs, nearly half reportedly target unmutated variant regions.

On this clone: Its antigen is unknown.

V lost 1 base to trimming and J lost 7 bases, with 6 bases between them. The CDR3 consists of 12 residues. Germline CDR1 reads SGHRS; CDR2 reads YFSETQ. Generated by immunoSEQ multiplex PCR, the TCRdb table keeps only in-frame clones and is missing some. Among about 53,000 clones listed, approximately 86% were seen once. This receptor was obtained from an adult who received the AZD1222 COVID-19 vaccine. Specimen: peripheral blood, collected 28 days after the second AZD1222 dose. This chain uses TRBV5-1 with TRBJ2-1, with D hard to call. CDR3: CASSLIGNEQFF. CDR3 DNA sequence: TGCGCCAGCAGCTTGATCGGGAATGAGCAGTTCTTC.